Presented here are 21 T cell receptor beta chains from one specimen sequenced in a study of T-cell memory formation after mild COVID-19. TCRdb reprocessed the 5' RACE reads via MiXCR and lists one record per CDR3 protein. The sample has over 500,000 distinct CDR3 sequences, 17% seen once; the top ten hold about 7.4%. Material for sequencing was PBMCs or a T cell subset sorted from them (not recorded which). Source of these receptors: an adult woman who had mild COVID-19 (a few samples of this study predate the infection). Cell type and time point are not known.

The chain uses TRBV15 and TRBJ2-3; D may be TRBD1 (5 bases). V lost 5 bases, J lost 1 base, and 16 bases lay in between. The V gene's germline CDR1 is LNHNV and CDR2 YYDKDF (reference sequence). The CDR3 runs to 16 residues. In DNA, the CDR3 is TGTGCCACCAGCTCAGTAAAGGGGCCGGGCACAGATACGCAGTATTTT. Translating gives CATSSVKGPGTDTQYF.

The V and J genes are TRBV5-6 and TRBJ2-7, with 7 positions matching TRBD1. The V and J ends lost 1 base and 3 bases, in that order; junction bases with no gene match: 7. This CDR3 spans 15 amino acids. Germline values: CDR1 SGHDT, CDR2 YYEEEE. DNA of the CDR3: TGTGCCAGCAGCTTGCTCGGGACAGAAATCTACGAGCAGTACTTC. It translates to CASSLLGTEIYEQYF.

This clonotype was seen a few times. The J gene is TRBJ1-1, the V gene TRBV7-9; D might be TRBD1 (5 bases). This CDR3 comprises 14 residues. Trimming took 5 bases from V and 1 from J, leaving 11 bases between them. Germline V gene data show CDR1 as SEHNR and CDR2 as FQNEAQ (reference sequence). The CDR3 loop reads CASSLSTGNTEAFF. The CDR3 nucleotides read TGTGCCAGCAGCCTCTCTACAGGGAACACTGAAGCTTTCTTT.

The chain employs TRBV10-3 and TRBJ2-5, with 9 positions matching TRBD1. The CDR3 is made up of 13 amino acids. J was trimmed by 5 bases and V by 3 bases; bases with no gene match: 1. Germline values: CDR1 ENHRY, CDR2 SYGVKD. For the CDR3, the DNA is TGTGCCATCAGTGATGGACAGGGGGAGACCCAGTACTTC. Protein sequence: CAISDGQGETQYF.

The chain has TRBV7-2 and TRBJ1-1; D not certain. V was cut by 5 bases and J by 0 bases, with 13 bases left in between. The germline gives CDR1 SGHTA, CDR2 FQGNSA. The CDR3 spans 15 residues. The CDR3, as DNA: TGTGCCAGCAGCCCCCTGGGTGCCTTGAACACTGAAGCTTTCTTT. It encodes CASSPLGALNTEAFF.

The rearrangement links TRBV7-2 to TRBJ2-2; 8 nucleotides line up with TRBD1. The V gene end was trimmed by 6 bases and the J gene end by 3 bases; junction bases not matched to a gene: 3. This CDR3 is 14 amino acids long. Per the germline V gene, CDR1 is SGHTA and CDR2 is FQGNSA. The CDR3 protein is CASRKTGDTGELFF. The CDR3 DNA follows: TGTGCCAGCAGGAAGACAGGGGACACCGGGGAGCTGTTTTTT.

This clonotype was detected many times. The chain links TRBV7-8 to TRBJ1-1; tentatively, D is TRBD1 (5 bases). Germline V gene sequence: CDR1 SGHVS, CDR2 FQNEAQ. The CDR3 is 13 residues long. Trimming left V 7 bases short and J 2 bases short, with 11 bases between. The CDR3: CASIPGGNTEAFF. CDR3 DNA: TGTGCCAGCATACCGGGGGGAAACACTGAAGCTTTCTTT.

In this sample, this clonotype turned up a few times. The rearrangement links TRBV5-6 to TRBJ1-2; D not certain. CDR3 length equals 15 residues. The ends were cut back, 4 bases at V and 4 bases at J, with 17 bases in the middle. From germline, CDR1 is SGHDT and CDR2 YYEEEE. The CDR3 DNA reads as TGTGCCAGCAGCCGTACAGCTACTCGGGGCTATGGCTACACCTTC. As protein: CASSRTATRGYGYTF.

The chain couples TRBV29-1 to TRBJ2-1; TRBD2 matches at 12 bases. Germline V lookup: CDR1 SQVTM, CDR2 ANQGSEA. Trimming at V came to 6 bases and at J to 9 bases, leaving 9 bases not matched to a gene. The CDR3 contains 14 residues. In nucleotides, the CDR3 is TGCAGCGTCCCGACTAGCGGGAGAGGCGGTGAGCAGTTCTTC. This gives the protein CSVPTSGRGGEQFF.

The chain recombines TRBV7-6 with TRBJ2-5, with 7 nucleotides matching TRBD1. The germline V gene has CDR1 SGHVS and CDR2 FNYEAQ. There are 15 residues in the CDR3. V shed 4 bases and J 1 base; nucleotides not matched to a gene: 6. CDR3 amino acids: CASSWNRGFQETQYF. In nucleotides, the CDR3 is TGTGCCAGCAGCTGGAACAGGGGATTCCAAGAGACCCAGTACTTC.

This clonotype was counted only a few times. The J gene is TRBJ2-5, the V gene TRBV6-1; D is perhaps TRBD2 (6 bases). This CDR3 region has 16 residues. Germline V CDR1 and CDR2: MNHNS, SASEGT. Trimming took off 5 bases at V and 1 base at J, with 17 bases between the two ends. The CDR3 loop reads CASSRYPPGLQETQYF. The CDR3 DNA is TGTGCCAGCAGTCGGTACCCCCCGGGACTCCAAGAGACCCAGTACTTC.

This clonotype came up a few times. V is TRBV5-1 and J is TRBJ2-5, with 13 positions matching TRBD2. Losses at the gene ends were 0 bases for V and 3 bases for J; bases not matched to a gene: 5. This CDR3 has 17 amino acids. Germline V gives CDR1 SGHRS, CDR2 YFSETQ. DNA of the CDR3: TGCGCCAGCAGCTTGGGACTAGCGGGAGGAGCGGAAGAGACCCAGTACTTC. Amino acids: CASSLGLAGGAEETQYF. Variable domain in full (rest from reference TRBV5-1 and TRBJ2-5): KAGVTQTPRYLIKTRGQQVTLSCSPISGHRSVSWYQQTPGQGLQFLFEYFSETQRNKGNFPGRFSGRQFSNSRSEMNVSTLELGDSALYLCASSLGLAGGAEETQYFGPGTRLLVL.

The chain couples TRBV2 to TRBJ2-7; TRBD2 aligns across 9 bases. Germline V lookup: CDR1 SNHLY, CDR2 FYNNEI. The trim removed 5 bases at V and 2 bases at J, leaving 4 bases unmatched. CDR3 size: 14 residues. The CDR3 bases are TGTGCCAGCAGTAACCTAGCGGGACCCTACGAGCAGTACTTC. This encodes CASSNLAGPYEQYF.

This clonotype was found a few times. The V call is TRBV14, the J call TRBJ2-7; D ambiguous. Germline lookup yields CDR1 SGHDN and CDR2 FVKESK. The CDR3 length is 13 residues. V lost 2 bases and J lost 6, with 11 bases in between. The CDR3 DNA follows: TGTGCCAGCAGCCAATCCCATTCGATCGAGCAGTACTTC. It codes for CASSQSHSIEQYF.

This rearrangement joins TRBV18 to TRBJ1-6; 9 bases fit TRBD1. This CDR3 spans 15 amino acids. The germline V gene has CDR1 KGHSH and CDR2 LQKENI. V trimming: 1 base; J trimming: 7 bases; junction bases outside the gene matches: 2. In DNA form, the CDR3 reads TGTGCCAGCTCACCACGGACAGGGGACAATTCACCCCTCCACTTT. Its translation is CASSPRTGDNSPLHF.

This clonotype came up a few times. The chain has TRBV5-1 and TRBJ1-2, with D tentatively TRBD1 (6 bases). The CDR3 has 15 amino acids. CDR1 and CDR2 (germline): SGHRS, YFSETQ. Trimming stripped 1 base from V and 5 bases from J, with 15 bases between. This CDR3 reads CASSLTGIGSYGYTF. DNA of the CDR3: TGCGCCAGCAGCTTGACAGGGATCGGGTCGTATGGCTACACCTTC. The full variable domain, its missing parts supplied by reference TRBV5-1 and TRBJ1-2, is KAGVTQTPRYLIKTRGQQVTLSCSPISGHRSVSWYQQTPGQGLQFLFEYFSETQRNKGNFPGRFSGRQFSNSRSEMNVSTLELGDSALYLCASSLTGIGSYGYTFGSGTRLTVV.

This clonotype has a handful of counts. The gene calls are TRBV20-1 and TRBJ1-1; D uncertain. Germline lookup yields CDR1 DFQATT and CDR2 SNEGSKA (reference sequence). The V and J ends lost 5 bases and 3 bases respectively, with 7 bases between them. The CDR3 is made up of 11 amino acids. The CDR3 is CSAPGDTEAFF. CDR3 in DNA: TGCAGTGCTCCCGGGGACACTGAAGCTTTCTTT.

V is TRBV7-9 and J is TRBJ2-7; TRBD1 aligns across 7 bases. Germline CDR1 is SEHNR and CDR2 is FQNEAQ (reference sequence). Germline trimming cut 4 bases from V and 3 bases from J; bases unmatched to any gene: 3. This CDR3 has 13 residues. The CDR3 sequence is CASSSTGNYEQYF. CDR3 nucleotides: TGTGCCAGCAGCTCGACAGGGAACTACGAGCAGTACTTC. The entire variable domain, with the rest obtained from reference TRBV7-9 and TRBJ2-7, is as follows: DTGVSQNPRHKITKRGQNVTFRCDPISEHNRLYWYRQTLGQGPEFLTYFQNEAQLEKSRLLSDRFSAERPKGSFSTLEIQRTEQGDSAMYLCASSSTGNYEQYFGPGTRLTVT.

The chain employs TRBV3-1 and TRBJ2-1, with D possibly TRBD2 on 5 matching bases. V was shortened by 3 bases and J by 5 bases, with 17 bases between the two germline ends. This CDR3 has 16 amino acids. Germline V gene data show CDR1 as LGHDT and CDR2 as YNNKEL (reference sequence). The chain's CDR3 is CASSQGDRLHNNEQFF. The DNA of the CDR3 is TGTGCCAGCAGCCAGGGAGACCGGTTACATAACAATGAGCAGTTCTTC.

Only a few counts were recorded for this clonotype. The gene calls are TRBV7-9 and TRBJ2-3; tentatively, D is TRBD2 (6 bases). This CDR3 spans 13 amino acids. Germline V gene data show CDR1 as SEHNR and CDR2 as FQNEAQ (reference sequence). Trimming removed 8 bases from V and 3 bases from J, with 12 bases in between. CDR3 sequence: CASGGWGTDTQYF. As DNA, the CDR3 is TGTGCCAGCGGAGGGTGGGGGACAGATACGCAGTATTTT.

The rearrangement links TRBV6-5 to TRBJ1-5; D possibly corresponds to TRBD1 (5 bases). Germline V lookup: CDR1 MNHEY, CDR2 SVGAGI. The CDR3 runs 15 residues. V lost 0 bases, J lost 2 bases, and 8 bases lay in between. Written as DNA, the CDR3 is TGTGCCAGCAGTTACTCGGGGCAGGGCAATCAGCCCCAGCATTTT. This translates into CASSYSGQGNQPQHF.